This entry lists 30 T cell receptor beta chains sequenced from one sample in a study of TIL therapy for anti-PD-1-resistant metastatic lung cancer. This was the immunoSEQ v3 assay. TCRdb's copy holds only in-frame clones and misses some; the assay was immunoSEQ multiplex PCR. The sample carries approximately 60,000 clones, approximately 78% recorded once. Noted time point: pre-treatment sample, taken before nivolumab and TIL therapy. This specimen was blood, taken at baseline. These TCRs come from a person between 25 and 79 years old with non-small cell lung cancer.

The chain recombines TRBV5-1 with TRBJ2-7; the D is unclear. V shed 0 bases and J shed 3 bases, with 10 bases lying between them. This CDR3 has 14 residues. The germline gives CDR1 SGHRS, CDR2 YFSETQ. CDR3 sequence: CASSLDSMVYEQYF. In DNA, the CDR3 is TGCGCCAGCAGCTTGGACAGCATGGTCTACGAGCAGTACTTC.

The chain employs TRBV2 and TRBJ2-5; D is unresolved. Germline CDR1 and CDR2: SNHLY and FYNNEI. The CDR3 runs 13 residues. V was clipped by 2 bases and J by 5 bases, with 9 bases between them. CDR3 residues: CASSERLSETQYF. As DNA, the CDR3 is TGTGCCAGCAGTGAAAGGCTCTCGGAGACCCAGTACTTC. Drawing the rest from reference TRBV2 and TRBJ2-5, the complete variable domain is EPEVTQTPSHQVTQMGQEVILRCVPISNHLYFYWYRQILGQKVEFLVSFYNNEISEKSEIFDDQFSVERPDGSNFTLKIRSTKLEDSAMYFCASSERLSETQYFGPGTRLLVL.

CDR3 in amino acids: CASSGGLADYNEQFF. The CDR3 region has the DNA TGTGCCAGCAGCGGGGGACTAGCGGACTACAATGAGCAGTTCTTC. The chain combines TRBV9 with TRBJ2-1; TRBD2 matches 11 bases. The trim removed 3 bases at V and 3 bases at J, leaving 2 bases unmatched. Germline-derived CDR1 and CDR2 are SGDLS and YYNGEE. The CDR3 is 15 amino acids.

The J gene is TRBJ2-7, the V gene TRBV6-5, with 10 bases that match TRBD2. Trimming cost V 6 bases and J 4 bases; bases outside gene matches: 6. The CDR3 extends over 14 amino acids. The germline V gene has CDR1 MNHEY and CDR2 SVGAGI. CDR3 sequence reads: CASRSGRGVYEQYF. For the CDR3, the DNA is TGTGCCAGCAGGAGCGGGAGGGGTGTTTACGAGCAGTACTTC.

This clone was detected only once. The V gene is TRBV28, the J gene TRBJ2-7; 8 bases are shared with TRBD1. The length of the CDR3 is 14 residues. Germline lookup yields CDR1 MDHEN and CDR2 SYDVKM. V lost 2 bases, J lost 0 bases, and 0 bases stayed unmatched. The CDR3 bases are TGTGCCAGCAGTTTAGGGACAGGCTCCTACGAGCAGTACTTC. Translation: CASSLGTGSYEQYF.

The genes are TRBV28 and TRBJ2-7; TRBD1 aligns across 7 bases. Trimming at V came to 6 bases and at J to 3 bases, leaving 8 bases not matched to a gene. Germline CDR1 is MDHEN and CDR2 is SYDVKM. The CDR3 length is 14 residues. As DNA, the CDR3 is TGTGCCAGCAGCCCGACAGGGTCGTACTACGAGCAGTACTTC. It codes for CASSPTGSYYEQYF.

This chain connects TRBV6-7 to TRBJ2-5, with D perhaps TRBD1 (5 bases). TRBV6-7 carries the ORF label, with uncertain function. This CDR3 is built from 16 residues. Trimming shortened V by 2 bases and J by 4 bases, and 17 bases separated the two germline ends. CDR3 nucleotides: TGTGCCAGCAGTTACCAGTGGGGCCCGATGGGAGAGACCCAGTACTTC. This codes for CASSYQWGPMGETQYF.

This chain joins TRBV2 and TRBJ2-1, with 10 positions matching TRBD1. V dropped 5 bases and J dropped 5; count of bases not matched to a gene: 3. Germline CDR1 SNHLY, CDR2 FYNNEI. The CDR3 sequence is 14 residues long. The CDR3: CASSTGQGDNEQFF. CDR3 bases: TGTGCCAGCAGTACAGGACAGGGGGACAATGAGCAGTTCTTC.

The genes are TRBV15 and TRBJ2-3; D unresolved. V was pared by 0 bases and J by 4 bases, with 11 bases between. Per the germline V gene, CDR1 is LNHNV and CDR2 is YYDKDF (reference sequence). The length of the CDR3 is 15 residues. As DNA, the CDR3 is TGTGCCACCAGCAGAGATTCTAGGTGGGCAGATACGCAGTATTTT. It translates to CATSRDSRWADTQYF.

This chain links TRBV28 with TRBJ2-3; 11 bases are shared with TRBD2. Germline V gives CDR1 MDHEN, CDR2 SYDVKM. The CDR3 is made up of 16 amino acids. J was trimmed by 3 bases and V by 10 bases; bases with no gene match: 12. The CDR3, as DNA: TGTGCCACCAGGGAGGCTAGCGGGGGGCTTACAGATACGCAGTATTTT. It translates to CATREASGGLTDTQYF.

The rearrangement uses TRBV5-4 and TRBJ2-2; TRBD2 might be the D (5 bases). Germline CDR1 and CDR2: SGHNT and YYREEE (reference sequence). With 9 bases removed from V and 1 base from J, the gap between germline ends came to 10 bases. The CDR3 extends over 13 amino acids. In nucleotides, the CDR3 is TGTGCCACCAAAGGAGGGAACACCGGGGAGCTGTTTTTT. It specifies CATKGGNTGELFF.

The chain carries TRBV6-4 and TRBJ2-2; D gene ambiguous. This CDR3 region has 14 residues. Trimming took 3 bases from V and 1 from J, leaving 6 bases between them. Germline V CDR1 and CDR2: MRHNA, SNTAGT. As DNA, the CDR3 is TGTGCCAGCAGTGAAGCTCTGAACACCGGGGAGCTGTTTTTT. It specifies CASSEALNTGELFF.

The rearrangement joins TRBV5-6 to TRBJ1-2, with D tentatively TRBD1 (5 bases). This CDR3 region has 14 residues. Germline values: CDR1 SGHDT, CDR2 YYEEEE. The V gene lost 1 base and the J gene lost 2 bases, with 9 bases spanning the gap. CDR3 sequence (DNA): TGTGCCAGCAGCTTGAACAGGCTGAACTATGGCTACACCTTC. Amino acid sequence: CASSLNRLNYGYTF.

V is TRBV6-4 and J is TRBJ2-3; 7 bases line up with TRBD1. Germline assignment: CDR1 MRHNA and CDR2 SNTAGT. V trimming: 3 bases; J trimming: 5 bases; junction bases outside the gene matches: 5. The CDR3 is made up of 14 amino acids. The CDR3 loop is CASSEQQGRDTQYF. CDR3 bases: TGTGCCAGCAGTGAACAACAGGGGAGAGATACGCAGTATTTT.

Remarks on this clone: Relative to the germline gene, one junction end is altered; a read error may explain this. The rearrangement uses TRBV7-7 and TRBJ2-5, with 10 bases aligning to TRBD1. The length of the CDR3 is 15 residues. The germline CDR1 and CDR2 sequences are SSHAT and FNYEAQ (reference sequence). CDR3 coding DNA: TGTGCTAGCAGCACCGGGACAGGGGTCCAAGAGACCCAGTACTTC. It is translated as CASSTGTGVQETQYF.

The V call is TRBV7-2, the J call TRBJ1-6, with 9 nucleotides matching TRBD1. Germline V gene sequence: CDR1 SGHTA, CDR2 FQGNSA. Trimming cost V 7 bases and J 9 bases; bases outside gene matches: 13. This CDR3 is 16 amino acids long. CDR3 in amino acids: CASTVAGTGRSSPLHF. The CDR3 nucleotides read TGTGCCAGCACCGTGGCCGGGACAGGGAGGTCTTCACCCCTCCACTTT.

The DNA for the CDR3 is TGTGCCAGCAGCCAATATCGACTAGCGGGATCAAAGGGAGATACGCAGTATTTT. Its protein product is CASSQYRLAGSKGDTQYF. The chain links TRBV3-1 (or the pseudogene TRBV3-2) to TRBJ2-3, with 11 positions matching TRBD2. Germline V gives CDR1 LGHDT, CDR2 YNNKEL (reference sequence). J lost 5 bases, V lost 2 bases, and 12 bases had no gene match. The CDR3 is 18 residues long.

This chain connects TRBV28 to TRBJ1-3, with D perhaps TRBD1 (5 bases). Trimming pared 7 bases from V and 1 base from J, leaving 11 bases between. CDR3 length equals 14 residues. Germline-derived CDR1 and CDR2 are MDHEN and SYDVKM. CDR3 DNA sequence: TGTGCCAGCACAGGGATGGGGTCTGGAAACACCATATATTTT. It translates to CASTGMGSGNTIYF.

The chain joins TRBV29-1 to TRBJ1-2; no clear D. The germline CDR1 and CDR2 sequences are SQVTM and ANQGSEA. The germline V and J ends were trimmed by 5 bases and 5 bases, with 6 bases remaining between them. The CDR3 is 10 amino acids. CDR3 in DNA: TGCAGCGTTATGACTTATGGCTACACCTTC. This sequence encodes CSVMTYGYTF.

The J gene is TRBJ2-5, the V gene TRBV2; D may correspond to TRBD1 or TRBD2 (5 bases each). CDR1 is SNHLY, CDR2 FYNNEI, per germline. The CDR3 has 16 residues. The V gene lost 2 bases and the J gene lost 7 bases, with 20 bases spanning the gap. CDR3 in DNA: TGTGCCAGCAGTGAAATTTCACCGACAGCGCGGGTGACCCAGTACTTC. Translated, it gives CASSEISPTARVTQYF.

This clone was detected only a few times. This CDR3 is CASSIGGTGNTIYF. CDR3 coding DNA: TGTGCCAGTAGTATAGGAGGGACCGGAAACACCATATATTTT. V usage is TRBV19 and J usage is TRBJ1-3, with D perhaps matching TRBD1 (5 bases). V dropped 1 base and J dropped 4 bases, with 8 bases sitting between them. CDR1 and CDR2 from the germline V gene are LNHDA and SQIVND (reference sequence). This CDR3 has 14 amino acids.

This chain links TRBV6-2 or TRBV6-3 with TRBJ2-3; unclear D gene. There are 13 residues in the CDR3. Between the trimmed V and J ends, which lost 3 bases and 6 bases, there was a span of 10 bases. CDR1 is MNHEY, CDR2 SVGEGT, per germline. This CDR3 reads CASSYDGLDTQYF. The CDR3, as DNA: TGTGCCAGCAGTTATGACGGGCTGGATACGCAGTATTTT.

DNA for the CDR3: TGTGCCAGCAGCCAAGGGACGGCTGGAAACACCATATATTTT. It is translated as CASSQGTAGNTIYF. This sequence joins TRBV3-1 (or the pseudogene TRBV3-2) and TRBJ1-3; D is unclear. The CDR3 length is 14 residues. V gave up 1 base and J gave up 2 bases, with 6 bases separating them. Germline V CDR1 and CDR2: LGHDT, YNNKEL (reference sequence).

The J gene is TRBJ2-3, the V gene TRBV15, with 7 bases that match TRBD2. The germline V gene has CDR1 LNHNV and CDR2 YYDKDF (reference sequence). The trim removed 1 base at V and 7 bases at J, leaving 8 bases unmatched. This CDR3 contains 15 residues. In DNA, the CDR3 is TGTGCCACCAGCAGAGGGTCAGGACTAGATAATACGCAGTATTTT. Translation: CATSRGSGLDNTQYF. Full variable domain (remainder filled in from reference TRBV15 and TRBJ2-3): DAMVIQNPRYQVTQFGKPVTLSCSQTLNHNVMYWYQQKSSQAPKLLFHYYDKDFNNEADTPDNFQSRRPNTSFCFLDIRSPGLGDTAMYLCATSRGSGLDNTQYFGPGTRLTVL.

The rearrangement uses TRBV25-1 and TRBJ2-5; 8 bases are shared with TRBD2. The CDR3 has 13 residues. The V gene end was trimmed by 7 bases and the J gene end by 4 bases; junction bases not matched to a gene: 5. Looked up from germline, CDR1 is MGHDK and CDR2 is SYGVNS. The CDR3 loop reads CASTAGGPETQYF. In nucleotides, the CDR3 is TGTGCCAGCACGGCGGGAGGACCAGAGACCCAGTACTTC.

The chain is built from TRBV9 and TRBJ1-2; D call uncertain. Germline V CDR1 and CDR2: SGDLS, YYNGEE. The germline V and J ends were trimmed by 1 base and 3 bases, with 7 bases remaining between them. This CDR3 region has 13 residues. This CDR3 is CASSVPGYYGYTF. CDR3 DNA sequence: TGTGCCAGCAGCGTACCGGGTTACTATGGCTACACCTTC.

The chain links TRBV7-9 to TRBJ1-1; D is unresolved. V dropped 5 bases and J dropped 4 bases, with 14 bases sitting between them. Germline assignment: CDR1 SEHNR and CDR2 FQNEAQ (reference sequence). CDR3 length: 14 amino acids. The CDR3 protein is CASSPLRAFTEAFF. The CDR3 coding sequence is TGTGCCAGCAGCCCTCTGAGGGCCTTCACTGAAGCTTTCTTT.

This chain connects TRBV5-1 to TRBJ2-5, with 7 bases fitting TRBD1. From germline, CDR1 is SGHRS and CDR2 YFSETQ. The CDR3 loop spans 13 amino acids. The V gene end was trimmed by 3 bases and the J gene end by 5 bases; junction bases not matched to a gene: 4. The CDR3 coding sequence is TGCGCCAGCAGCTCCGGGACAGTTGAGACCCAGTACTTC. Amino acid sequence: CASSSGTVETQYF. Together with reference TRBV5-1 and TRBJ2-5, the CDR3 gives the full variable domain: KAGVTQTPRYLIKTRGQQVTLSCSPISGHRSVSWYQQTPGQGLQFLFEYFSETQRNKGNFPGRFSGRQFSNSRSEMNVSTLELGDSALYLCASSSGTVETQYFGPGTRLLVL.

This chain's CDR3 is CASSSDSFWYQETQYF. CDR3 DNA sequence: TGCGCCAGCAGCTCGGACAGTTTTTGGTACCAAGAGACCCAGTACTTC. V usage is TRBV5-1 and J usage is TRBJ2-5; tentative D call: TRBD1 (6 bases). This CDR3 contains 16 residues. Germline V gives CDR1 SGHRS, CDR2 YFSETQ. The V end lost 3 bases, the J end lost 0 bases, and 15 bases lay between the germline ends.

This chain connects TRBV7-2 to TRBJ2-5, with 7 bases identical to TRBD2. V was clipped by 3 bases and J by 7 bases; unmatched bases: 11. Germline CDR1 is SGHTA and CDR2 is FQGNSA. The CDR3 length is 15 residues. The CDR3 spells CASSFGGGAGGTQYF. In DNA, the CDR3 is TGTGCCAGCAGCTTTGGGGGAGGGGCTGGAGGGACCCAGTACTTC.